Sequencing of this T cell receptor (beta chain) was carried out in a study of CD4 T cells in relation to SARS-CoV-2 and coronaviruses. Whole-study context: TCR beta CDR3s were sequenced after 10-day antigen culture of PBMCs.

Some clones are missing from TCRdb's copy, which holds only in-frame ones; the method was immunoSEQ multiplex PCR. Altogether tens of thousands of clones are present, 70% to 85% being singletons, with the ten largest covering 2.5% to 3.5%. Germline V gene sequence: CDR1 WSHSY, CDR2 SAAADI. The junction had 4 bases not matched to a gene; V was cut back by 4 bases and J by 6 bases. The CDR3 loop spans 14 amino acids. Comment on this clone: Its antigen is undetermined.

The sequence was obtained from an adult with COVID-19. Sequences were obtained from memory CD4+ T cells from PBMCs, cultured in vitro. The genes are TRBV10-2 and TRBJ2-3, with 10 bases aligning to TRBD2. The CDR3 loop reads CASSGSSGSDTQYF. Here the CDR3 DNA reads TGCGCCAGCAGTGGCTCTAGCGGGAGTGATACGCAGTATTTT.